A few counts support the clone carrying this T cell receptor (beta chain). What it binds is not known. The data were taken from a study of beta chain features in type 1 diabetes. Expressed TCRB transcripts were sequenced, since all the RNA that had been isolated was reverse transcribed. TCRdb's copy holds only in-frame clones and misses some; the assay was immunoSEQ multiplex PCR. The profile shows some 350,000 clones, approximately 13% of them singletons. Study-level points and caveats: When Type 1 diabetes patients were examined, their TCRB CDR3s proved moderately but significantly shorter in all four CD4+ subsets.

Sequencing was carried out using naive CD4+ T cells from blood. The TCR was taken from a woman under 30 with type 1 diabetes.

In DNA form, the CDR3 reads TGTGCCAGCAGTGAATATCAGGGGGCGAACACTGAAGCTTTCTTT. It specifies CASSEYQGANTEAFF. The J gene is TRBJ1-1, the V gene TRBV25-1; 8 positions agree with TRBD1. V was clipped by 0 bases and J by 1 base; unmatched bases: 1. The CDR3 consists of 15 residues. CDR1 and CDR2 from the germline V gene are MGHDK and SYGVNS.